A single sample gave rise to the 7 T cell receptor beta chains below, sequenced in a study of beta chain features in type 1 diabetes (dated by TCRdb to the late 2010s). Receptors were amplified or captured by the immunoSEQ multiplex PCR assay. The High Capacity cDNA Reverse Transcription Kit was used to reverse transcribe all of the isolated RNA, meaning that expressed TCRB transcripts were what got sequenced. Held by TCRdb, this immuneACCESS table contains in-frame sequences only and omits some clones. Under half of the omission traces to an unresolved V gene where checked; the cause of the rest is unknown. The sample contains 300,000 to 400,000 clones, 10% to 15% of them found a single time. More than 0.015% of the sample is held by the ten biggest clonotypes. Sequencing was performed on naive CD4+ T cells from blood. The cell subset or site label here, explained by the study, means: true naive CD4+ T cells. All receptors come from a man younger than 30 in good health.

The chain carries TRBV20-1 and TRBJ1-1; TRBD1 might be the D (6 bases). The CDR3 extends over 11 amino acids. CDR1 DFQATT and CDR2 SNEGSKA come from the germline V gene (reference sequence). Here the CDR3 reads CRPTGNTEAFF. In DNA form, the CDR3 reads TGCAGACCGACAGGGAACACTGAAGCTTTCTTT.

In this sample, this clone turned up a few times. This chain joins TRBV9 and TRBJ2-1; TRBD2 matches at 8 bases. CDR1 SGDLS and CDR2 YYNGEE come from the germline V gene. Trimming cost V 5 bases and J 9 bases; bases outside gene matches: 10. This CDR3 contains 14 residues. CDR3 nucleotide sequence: TGTGCCAGCAGACGGGAGGGCCGTTTCGGTGAGCAGTTCTTC. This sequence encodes CASRREGRFGEQFF.

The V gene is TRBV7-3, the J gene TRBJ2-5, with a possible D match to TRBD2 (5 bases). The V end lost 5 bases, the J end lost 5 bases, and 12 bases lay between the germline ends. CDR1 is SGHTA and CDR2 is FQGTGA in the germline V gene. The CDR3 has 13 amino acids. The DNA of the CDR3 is TGTGCCAGCAGCCCCGCCGGCGGGGAGACCCAGTACTTC. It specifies CASSPAGGETQYF.

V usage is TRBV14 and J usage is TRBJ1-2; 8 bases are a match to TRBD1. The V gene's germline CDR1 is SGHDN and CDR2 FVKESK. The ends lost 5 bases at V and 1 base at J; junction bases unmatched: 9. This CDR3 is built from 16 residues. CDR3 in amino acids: CASSVGQGPNNYGYTF. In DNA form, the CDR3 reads TGTGCCAGCAGCGTCGGACAGGGCCCGAATAACTATGGCTACACCTTC.

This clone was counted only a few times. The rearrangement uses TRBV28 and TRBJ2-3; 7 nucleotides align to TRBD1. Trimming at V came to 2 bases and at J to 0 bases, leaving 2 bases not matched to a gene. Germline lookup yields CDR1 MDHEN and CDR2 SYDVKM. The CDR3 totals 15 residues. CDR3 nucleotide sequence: TGTGCCAGCAGTTTAAGGGGGCAAAGCACAGATACGCAGTATTTT. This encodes CASSLRGQSTDTQYF.

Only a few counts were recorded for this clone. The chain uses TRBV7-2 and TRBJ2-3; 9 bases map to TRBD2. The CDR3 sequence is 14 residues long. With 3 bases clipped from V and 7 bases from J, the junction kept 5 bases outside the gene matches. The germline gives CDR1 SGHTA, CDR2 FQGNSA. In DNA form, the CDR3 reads TGTGCCAGCAGCTTCGGGACTAGCACGTATACGCAGTATTTT. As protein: CASSFGTSTYTQYF. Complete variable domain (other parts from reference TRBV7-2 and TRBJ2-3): GAGVSQSPSNKVTEKGKDVELRCDPISGHTALYWYRQSLGQGLEFLIYFQGNSAPDKSGLPSDRFSAERTGGSVSTLTIQRTQQEDSAVYLCASSFGTSTYTQYFGPGTRLTVL.

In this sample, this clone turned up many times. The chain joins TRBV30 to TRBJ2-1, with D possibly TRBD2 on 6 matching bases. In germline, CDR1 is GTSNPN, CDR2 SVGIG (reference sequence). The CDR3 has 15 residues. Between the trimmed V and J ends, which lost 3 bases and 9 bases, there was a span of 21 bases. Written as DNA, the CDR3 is TGTGCCTGGAGACGATCGGGACTCAGAGCCGGTGAGCAGTTCTTC. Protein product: CAWRRSGLRAGEQFF.